The 16 T cell receptor beta chains presented below share a single source sample, sequenced in a study of T cell responses to AZD1222 COVID-19 vaccine. Measured with immunoSEQ multiplex PCR; TCRdb has only the in-frame clones, and not every one. The sample includes tens of thousands of clones, approximately 91% of them seen just once. The sequencing here drew on peripheral blood, taken on day 0 of AZD1222 vaccination. The receptor set was obtained from an adult in good health.

This sequence joins TRBV3-1 (or the pseudogene TRBV3-2) and TRBJ2-1, with D maybe TRBD2 (7 bases). Trimming took off 0 bases at V and 3 bases at J, with 12 bases between the two ends. The CDR3 covers 16 residues. Germline V gene data show CDR1 as LGHDT and CDR2 as YNNKEL (reference sequence). The CDR3 reads CASSQDWGGLYNEQFF. The CDR3 region has the DNA TGTGCCAGCAGCCAAGATTGGGGGGGCCTCTACAATGAGCAGTTCTTC.

The rearrangement links TRBV27 to TRBJ1-6; TRBD1 is a possible D gene (5 bases). The CDR3 totals 14 residues. Germline CDR1 reads MNHEY; CDR2 reads SMNVEV (reference sequence). V gave up 3 bases and J gave up 9 bases, with 12 bases separating them. This CDR3 is CASSLEGFSSPLHF. CDR3 sequence (DNA): TGTGCCAGCAGTTTGGAGGGGTTCAGTTCACCCCTCCACTTT.

The chain links TRBV5-6 to TRBJ1-2, with D maybe TRBD1 (5 bases). CDR1 and CDR2 (germline): SGHDT, YYEEEE. CDR3 length: 13 residues. V shed 2 bases and J shed 8 bases, with 13 bases lying between them. CDR3: CASSFQGIGGYTF. The CDR3 region has the DNA TGTGCCAGCAGCTTTCAGGGTATTGGGGGCTACACCTTC.

The gene calls are TRBV6-5 and TRBJ1-2; 9 nucleotides match TRBD1. CDR1 MNHEY and CDR2 SVGAGI come from the germline V gene. V shed 4 bases and J 7 bases; nucleotides not matched to a gene: 4. The CDR3 has 13 residues. The CDR3 here is CASSWGQGIGYTF. DNA for the CDR3: TGTGCCAGCAGTTGGGGACAGGGAATTGGCTACACCTTC.

The chain recombines TRBV10-3 with TRBJ1-5; D remains ambiguous. CDR1 ENHRY and CDR2 SYGVKD come from the germline V gene. The CDR3 is made up of 13 amino acids. V gave up 2 bases and J gave up 5 bases, with 7 bases separating them. CDR3 DNA: TGTGCCATCAGTGAGGGGTCTGATCAGCCCCAGCATTTT. Translation gives CAISEGSDQPQHF.

The rearrangement uses TRBV28 and TRBJ2-3; 8 positions match TRBD1. Losses at the gene ends were 6 bases for V and 5 bases for J; bases not matched to a gene: 10. CDR1 MDHEN and CDR2 SYDVKM come from the germline V gene. The CDR3 contains 15 residues. The CDR3 reads CASSKKDRAIDTQYF. CDR3 nucleotides: TGTGCCAGCAGCAAGAAGGACAGGGCGATAGATACGCAGTATTTT.

V gene TRBV27 combines with J gene TRBJ2-5; maybe TRBD1 (7 bases). Germline values: CDR1 MNHEY, CDR2 SMNVEV (reference sequence). There are 18 residues in the CDR3. The germline V and J ends were trimmed by 1 base and 2 bases, with 20 bases remaining between them. The CDR3 loop reads CASSLYGGGQVIQETQYF. The DNA of the CDR3 is TGTGCCAGCAGTTTATATGGGGGAGGACAGGTTATACAAGAGACCCAGTACTTC.

This rearrangement joins TRBV3-1 (or the pseudogene TRBV3-2) to TRBJ2-7; 7 bases match TRBD1. Losses at the gene ends were 8 bases for V and 2 bases for J; bases not matched to a gene: 9. This CDR3 has 14 residues. Germline V gene lookup returns CDR1 LGHDT and CDR2 YNNKEL (reference sequence). CDR3: CASRPQGVTYEQYF. CDR3 DNA: TGTGCCAGCCGGCCCCAGGGGGTAACCTACGAGCAGTACTTC.

This rearrangement joins TRBV6-5 to TRBJ2-4, with TRBD1 matching over 11 bases. There are 15 residues in the CDR3. J was trimmed by 7 bases and V by 6 bases; bases with no gene match: 8. The germline V gene has CDR1 MNHEY and CDR2 SVGAGI. CDR3 coding DNA: TGTGCCAGCAGCACCAGGACAGGGGGCGGGAACATTCAGTACTTC. As protein: CASSTRTGGGNIQYF.

The chain joins TRBV6-6 to TRBJ1-3; the D is unclear. The V gene's germline CDR1 is MNHNY and CDR2 SVGAGI (reference sequence). V dropped 6 bases and J dropped 4 bases, with 13 bases sitting between them. This CDR3 spans 14 amino acids. The CDR3 here is CASSLAGSGNTIYF. The CDR3 nucleotides are TGTGCCAGCAGCCTTGCAGGATCAGGAAACACCATATATTTT.

This sequence joins TRBV20-1 and TRBJ1-2; D uncertain. V shed 4 bases and J shed 0 bases, with 3 bases lying between them. The CDR3 contains 11 residues. Germline V gene lookup returns CDR1 DFQATT and CDR2 SNEGSKA (reference sequence). CDR3: CSATPNYGYTF. CDR3 coding DNA: TGCAGTGCTACACCTAACTATGGCTACACCTTC.

The J gene is TRBJ2-1, the V gene TRBV11-1; no clear D gene. The CDR3 runs 13 residues. Trimming took 3 bases from V and 4 from J, leaving 7 bases between them. CDR1 is SGHAT, CDR2 FQDESV, per germline (reference sequence). In DNA, the CDR3 is TGTGCCAGCAGCTTTCATATTTACAATGAGCAGTTCTTC. This encodes CASSFHIYNEQFF.

This chain uses TRBV5-4 with TRBJ2-6; D is unclear. This CDR3 spans 12 amino acids. CDR1 is SGHNT and CDR2 is YYREEE in the germline V gene (reference sequence). Trimming stripped 6 bases from V and 2 bases from J, with 3 bases between. This CDR3 reads CASTPGANVLTF. CDR3 nucleotides: TGTGCCAGCACCCCTGGGGCCAACGTCCTGACTTTC.

The V and J genes are TRBV10-3 and TRBJ1-1; no clear D. V lost 3 bases to trimming and J lost 1 base, with 9 bases between them. The CDR3 covers 14 residues. From germline, CDR1 is ENHRY and CDR2 SYGVKD. CDR3 sequence reads: CAISDLTGNTEAFF. Here the CDR3 DNA reads TGTGCCATCAGTGACCTCACGGGGAACACTGAAGCTTTCTTT.

V is TRBV7-8 and J is TRBJ2-3, with D uncertain. Germline loops: CDR1 SGHVS, CDR2 FQNEAQ. The CDR3 spans 12 residues. V was trimmed by 3 bases and J by 10 bases, leaving 11 bases between them. This CDR3 is CASSFHSTAQYF. The CDR3 nucleotides read TGTGCCAGCAGCTTCCACAGTACCGCGCAGTATTTT.

CDR3 sequence (DNA): TGTGCCAGTCGGGAGGGGACTAATGAAAAACTGTTTTTT. Its translation is CASREGTNEKLFF. The genes are TRBV19 and TRBJ1-4, with D tentatively TRBD1 (5 bases). From germline, CDR1 is LNHDA and CDR2 SQIVND (reference sequence). Trimming removed 8 bases at V and 2 bases at J, with 9 bases between. CDR3 length equals 13 residues. Variable domain in full (rest from reference TRBV19 and TRBJ1-4): DGGITQSPKYLFRKEGQNVTLSCEQNLNHDAMYWYRQDPGQGLRLIYYSQIVNDFQKGDIAEGYSVSREKKESFPLTVTSAQKNPTAFYLCASREGTNEKLFFGSGTQLSVL.